In this sample, the clone carrying this T cell receptor (beta chain) turned up a few times. Its specificity is unknown. This sample is part of a study of T-cell memory formation after mild COVID-19. Study as a whole: Largely, the TCR clusters proved donor specific. Broader study findings: Second-wave clones reaching peak frequency on day 37 lacked confirmed SARS-CoV-2 specificity.

TCRdb used MiXCR to reprocess the 5' RACE reads, holding one entry per CDR3 protein. The sample holds 190,000 or so distinct CDR3 sequences, about 10% seen once. The germline V and J ends were trimmed by 6 bases and 2 bases, with 14 bases remaining between them. The CDR3 spans 15 residues. Germline CDR1 SNHLY, CDR2 FYNNEI. The clonotype comes from a man in his late teens or twenties who had mild COVID-19 (a few samples of this study predate the infection). Cell type and time point are not known. Sequences were obtained from PBMCs or a T cell subset sorted from them (not recorded which). The genes are TRBV2 and TRBJ1-5; TRBD1 might be the D (6 bases). CDR3 nucleotide sequence: TGTGCCAGCAGGCGGGACAATACGCGCAATCAGCCCCAGCATTTT. Its protein is CASRRDNTRNQPQHF.